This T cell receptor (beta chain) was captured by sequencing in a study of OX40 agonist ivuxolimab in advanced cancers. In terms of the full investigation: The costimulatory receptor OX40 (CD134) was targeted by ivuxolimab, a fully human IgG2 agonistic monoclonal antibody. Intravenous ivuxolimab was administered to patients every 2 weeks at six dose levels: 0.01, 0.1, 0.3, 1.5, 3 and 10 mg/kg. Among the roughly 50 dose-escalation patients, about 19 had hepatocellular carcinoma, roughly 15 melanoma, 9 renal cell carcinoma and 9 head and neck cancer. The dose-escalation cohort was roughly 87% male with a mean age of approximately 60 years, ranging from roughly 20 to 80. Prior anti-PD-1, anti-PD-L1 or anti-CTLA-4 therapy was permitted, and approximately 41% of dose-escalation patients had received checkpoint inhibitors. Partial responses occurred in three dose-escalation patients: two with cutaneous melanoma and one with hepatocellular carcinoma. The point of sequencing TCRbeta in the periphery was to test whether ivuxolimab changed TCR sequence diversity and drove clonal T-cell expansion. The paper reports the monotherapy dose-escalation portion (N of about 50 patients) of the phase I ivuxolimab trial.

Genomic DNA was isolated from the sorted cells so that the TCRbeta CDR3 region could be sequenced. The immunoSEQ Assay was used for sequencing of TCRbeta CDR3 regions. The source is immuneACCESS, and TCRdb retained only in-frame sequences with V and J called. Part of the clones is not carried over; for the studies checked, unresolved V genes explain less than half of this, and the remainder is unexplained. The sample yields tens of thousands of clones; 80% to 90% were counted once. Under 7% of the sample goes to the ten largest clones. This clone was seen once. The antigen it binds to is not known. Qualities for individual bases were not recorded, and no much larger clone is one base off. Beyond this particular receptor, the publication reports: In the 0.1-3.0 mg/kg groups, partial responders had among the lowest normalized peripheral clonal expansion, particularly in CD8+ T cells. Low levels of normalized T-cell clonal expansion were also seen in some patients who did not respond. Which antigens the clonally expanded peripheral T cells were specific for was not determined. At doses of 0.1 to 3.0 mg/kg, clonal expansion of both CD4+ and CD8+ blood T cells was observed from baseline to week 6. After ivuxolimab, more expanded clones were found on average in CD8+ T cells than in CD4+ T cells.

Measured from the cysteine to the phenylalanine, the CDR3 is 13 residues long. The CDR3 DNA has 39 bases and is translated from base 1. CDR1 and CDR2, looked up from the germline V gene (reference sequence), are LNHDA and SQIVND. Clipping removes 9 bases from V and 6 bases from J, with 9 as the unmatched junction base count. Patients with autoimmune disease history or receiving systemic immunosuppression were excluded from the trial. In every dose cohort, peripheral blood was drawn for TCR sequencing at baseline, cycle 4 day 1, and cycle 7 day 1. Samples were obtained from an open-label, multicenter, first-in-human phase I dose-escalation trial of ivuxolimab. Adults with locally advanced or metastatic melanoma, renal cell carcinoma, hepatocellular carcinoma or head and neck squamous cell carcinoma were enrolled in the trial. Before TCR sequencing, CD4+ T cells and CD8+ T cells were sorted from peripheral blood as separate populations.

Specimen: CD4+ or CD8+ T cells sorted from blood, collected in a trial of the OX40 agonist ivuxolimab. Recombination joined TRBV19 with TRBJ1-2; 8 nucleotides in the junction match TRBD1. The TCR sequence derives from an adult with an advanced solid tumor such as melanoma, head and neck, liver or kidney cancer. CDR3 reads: CASRTGRIDGYTF. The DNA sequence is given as TGTGCCAGCCGGACAGGGAGGATAGATGGCTACACCTTC.